These T cell receptor beta chains were read from a single sample in a study of shared clonotypes between healthy human individuals. Method: immunoSEQ multiplex PCR; TCRdb's copy keeps in-frame clones and lacks some. The repertoire holds roughly 650,000 clones, with around 97% as singletons. Sequencing was performed on naive CD4+ T cells sorted from blood. Receptors were obtained from a woman in her 30s in good health. CDR3s include the opening cysteine and the closing phenylalanine or tryptophan. The D gene is left open where the match is weak. Part of the rows lack a size; the others show once, few, many or a class for expanded clones.

V gene: TRBV19
J gene: TRBJ2-5
clone size: -
D gene: TRBD2
CDR3 DNA: TGTGCCAGTAGTGTCCGACTAGCGAGGCTAGAGACCCAGTACTTC
CDR3 protein: CASSVRLARLETQYF

V gene: TRBV15
J gene: TRBJ1-5
clone size: -
D gene: -
CDR3 DNA: TGTGCCACCAGCAGACGACAGGCCGATCCTTCCCCCCAGCATTTT
CDR3 protein: CATSRRQADPSPQHF

V gene: TRBV6-5
J gene: TRBJ1-5
clone size: few
D gene: -
CDR3 DNA: TGTGCCAGCAGTTACACTTTCGATCAGCCCCAGCATTTT
CDR3 protein: CASSYTFDQPQHF

V gene: TRBV28
J gene: TRBJ1-2
clone size: -
D gene: -
CDR3 DNA: TGTGCCAGCAGTTTCGGACAGTATGGCTACACCTTC
CDR3 protein: CASSFGQYGYTF

V gene: TRBV6-6
J gene: TRBJ2-7
clone size: -
D gene: -
CDR3 DNA: TGTGCCAGCAGCCCGCGGAGACAGGGAGGCCCTCACGAGCAGTACTTC
CDR3 protein: CASSPRRQGGPHEQYF

V gene: TRBV7-9
J gene: TRBJ1-1
clone size: -
D gene: -
CDR3 DNA: TGTGCCAGCAGCTTAACACAGGTTGAAGCTTTCTTT
CDR3 protein: CASSLTQVEAFF

V gene: TRBV18
J gene: TRBJ2-2
clone size: -
D gene: TRBD2
CDR3 DNA: TGTGCCAGCTCACCACCGGGACTACCGAACACCGGGGAGCTGTTTTTT
CDR3 protein: CASSPPGLPNTGELFF

V gene: TRBV14
J gene: TRBJ2-3
clone size: -
D gene: -
CDR3 DNA: TGTGCCAGCAGCCAAGTAAAACGGAGCGGCACAGATACGCAGTATTTT
CDR3 protein: CASSQVKRSGTDTQYF

V gene: TRBV25-1
J gene: TRBJ2-7
clone size: -
D gene: -
CDR3 DNA: TGTGCCAGCAGTCAGTGGGTCACCTACGAGCAGTACTTC
CDR3 protein: CASSQWVTYEQYF

V gene: TRBV7-9
J gene: TRBJ2-1
clone size: -
D gene: -
CDR3 DNA: TGTGCCAGCAGCTTCCGGACTTCCGGACTCGAGCAGTTCTTC
CDR3 protein: CASSFRTSGLEQFF

V gene: TRBV28
J gene: TRBJ2-1
clone size: -
D gene: TRBD2
CDR3 DNA: TGTGCCAGCAGTCCCTCTAGACTAGCGGGGGGGCGGTATGAGCAGTTCTTC
CDR3 protein: CASSPSRLAGGRYEQFF

V gene: TRBV28
J gene: TRBJ2-2
clone size: -
D gene: -
CDR3 DNA: TGTGCCAGCAGTTTACTCCACGCCGGGGAGCTGTTTTTT
CDR3 protein: CASSLLHAGELFF

V gene: TRBV28
J gene: TRBJ2-1
clone size: -
D gene: -
CDR3 DNA: TGTGCCAGCAGTTCCCCCCGGGACTCTCTGGTCCATGAGCAGTTCTTC
CDR3 protein: CASSSPRDSLVHEQFF

V gene: TRBV28
J gene: TRBJ2-6
clone size: -
D gene: -
CDR3 DNA: TGTGCCAGCAGTTTCCCCTTCCTGCGTTCTGGGGCCAACGTCCTGACTTTC
CDR3 protein: CASSFPFLRSGANVLTF

V gene: TRBV19
J gene: TRBJ2-3
clone size: -
D gene: TRBD1
CDR3 DNA: TGTGCCAGTAGTATTGACAGGGGCCCCTCTAGCACAGATACGCAGTATTTT
CDR3 protein: CASSIDRGPSSTDTQYF

V gene: TRBV13
J gene: TRBJ2-7
clone size: -
D gene: -
CDR3 DNA: TGTGCCAGCAGCCCCTCCCTCGCAGGGCCCTCCTACGAGCAGTACTTC
CDR3 protein: CASSPSLAGPSYEQYF

V gene: TRBV4-2
J gene: TRBJ2-7
clone size: -
D gene: TRBD2
CDR3 DNA: TGTGCCAGCAGCCAAGATTTCGGACTAGCGACCCGCGGGACCTACGAGCAGTACTTC
CDR3 protein: CASSQDFGLATRGTYEQYF

V gene: TRBV5-5
J gene: TRBJ1-1
clone size: -
D gene: TRBD1
CDR3 DNA: TGTGCCAGCAGCCCCCGGGACAGCTACACTGAAGCTTTCTTT
CDR3 protein: CASSPRDSYTEAFF

V gene: TRBV4-1
J gene: TRBJ2-6
clone size: -
D gene: TRBD1
CDR3 DNA: TGCGCCAGCAGCCAACCGAGACAGGGTGGGGCCAACGTCCTGACTTTC
CDR3 protein: CASSQPRQGGANVLTF

V gene: TRBV18
J gene: TRBJ2-3
clone size: -
D gene: -
CDR3 DNA: TGTGCCAGCTCACCCCCCACGTGGTCCGATACGCAGTATTTT
CDR3 protein: CASSPPTWSDTQYF

V gene: TRBV5-4
J gene: TRBJ1-2
clone size: -
D gene: -
CDR3 DNA: TGTGCCAGCAGCCATCCACCTGGCTATGGCTACACCTTC
CDR3 protein: CASSHPPGYGYTF

V gene: TRBV12-5
J gene: TRBJ2-3
clone size: -
D gene: -
CDR3 DNA: TGTGCTAGTGCGGCTAGCGCGACTAGCACAGATACGCAGTATTTT
CDR3 protein: CASAASATSTDTQYF

V gene: TRBV27
J gene: TRBJ1-4
clone size: -
D gene: -
CDR3 DNA: TGTGCCAGCAGTATTCAGGGAGGTAATGAAAAACTGTTTTTT
CDR3 protein: CASSIQGGNEKLFF

V gene: TRBV4-1
J gene: TRBJ1-1
clone size: few
D gene: -
CDR3 DNA: TGCGCCAGCAAGAGTGGGACTGAAGCTTTCTTT
CDR3 protein: CASKSGTEAFF

V gene: TRBV2
J gene: TRBJ2-2
clone size: -
D gene: -
CDR3 DNA: TGTGCCAGCAGTGAAGCGTTGGAGTTTTCCGGGGAGCTGTTTTTT
CDR3 protein: CASSEALEFSGELFF

V gene: TRBV11-2
J gene: TRBJ2-3
clone size: -
D gene: -
CDR3 DNA: TGTGCCAGCAGACCACAGGGCACAGATACGCAGTATTTT
CDR3 protein: CASRPQGTDTQYF

V gene: TRBV19
J gene: TRBJ1-4
clone size: -
D gene: -
CDR3 DNA: TGTGCCAGTAGTATGGTGGCCATAGGCAATGAAAAACTGTTTTTT
CDR3 protein: CASSMVAIGNEKLFF

V gene: TRBV7-9
J gene: TRBJ2-2
clone size: -
D gene: -
CDR3 DNA: TGTGCCAGCAGCTTAAGTACCGGGGAGCTGTTTTTT
CDR3 protein: CASSLSTGELFF

V gene: TRBV28
J gene: TRBJ1-5
clone size: few
D gene: -
CDR3 DNA: TGTGCCAGCAGTCCTCCCGGGGCCCTCAACGCGCATTTT
CDR3 protein: CASSPPGALNAHF

V gene: TRBV5-4
J gene: TRBJ2-3
clone size: -
D gene: -
CDR3 DNA: TGTGCCAGCAGCTTGAACACAGATACGCAGTATTTT
CDR3 protein: CASSLNTDTQYF

V gene: TRBV5-1
J gene: TRBJ2-5
clone size: -
D gene: -
CDR3 DNA: TGCGCCAGCAGCCCTGACTTACCTCCAGAGACCCAGTACTTC
CDR3 protein: CASSPDLPPETQYF

V gene: TRBV19
J gene: TRBJ2-2
clone size: -
D gene: TRBD2
CDR3 DNA: TGTGCCAGTAGTATCAGCAGCGGGACGGTCGGGGAGCTGTTTTTT
CDR3 protein: CASSISSGTVGELFF

V gene: TRBV5-4
J gene: TRBJ2-7
clone size: -
D gene: -
CDR3 DNA: TGTGCCAGCAGCCCTGGTGGGAGGTACGAGCAGTACTTC
CDR3 protein: CASSPGGRYEQYF

V gene: TRBV11-2
J gene: TRBJ2-5
clone size: -
D gene: -
CDR3 DNA: TGTGCCAGCAGCGCCTACCAAGAGACCCAGTACTTC
CDR3 protein: CASSAYQETQYF

V gene: TRBV10-1
J gene: TRBJ2-5
clone size: -
D gene: -
CDR3 DNA: TGCGCCAGCAGTGACACCTTGGAGACCCAGTACTTC
CDR3 protein: CASSDTLETQYF

V gene: TRBV19
J gene: TRBJ2-7
clone size: -
D gene: TRBD1
CDR3 DNA: TGTGCCAGTAGTATTTCTGGACAGGGGGTAAGCGAGCAGTACTTC
CDR3 protein: CASSISGQGVSEQYF

V gene: TRBV27
J gene: TRBJ2-7
clone size: -
D gene: -
CDR3 DNA: TGTGCCAGCAGTTGGAGGGGGGGCTTAGGGGACGAGCAGTACTTC
CDR3 protein: CASSWRGGLGDEQYF

V gene: TRBV5-5
J gene: TRBJ2-2
clone size: -
D gene: -
CDR3 DNA: TGTGCCAGCAGCTTGGATCCAGGACAGTCTATACCGTCGAACACCGGGGAGCTGTTTTTT
CDR3 protein: CASSLDPGQSIPSNTGELFF

V gene: TRBV7-3
J gene: TRBJ2-7
clone size: -
D gene: TRBD2
CDR3 DNA: TGTGCCAGCAGCGCACCCCCAACTAGCGGGCCGACCTACGAGCAGTACTTC
CDR3 protein: CASSAPPTSGPTYEQYF

V gene: TRBV4-2
J gene: TRBJ2-1
clone size: -
D gene: TRBD2
CDR3 DNA: TGTGCCAGCAGCCAAGATGCTGGCGGGAGGGGGGAGTTCTTC
CDR3 protein: CASSQDAGGRGEFF

V gene: TRBV7-2
J gene: TRBJ1-5
clone size: -
D gene: TRBD1
CDR3 DNA: TGTGCCAGCAGCTTAGAAGGGGGCCTTCCGGGCAATCAGCCCCAGCATTTT
CDR3 protein: CASSLEGGLPGNQPQHF

V gene: TRBV5-1
J gene: TRBJ2-7
clone size: -
D gene: -
CDR3 DNA: TGCGCCAGCAGCTTGGCGGGTCTCGAGCAGTACTTC
CDR3 protein: CASSLAGLEQYF

V gene: TRBV5-1
J gene: TRBJ1-1
clone size: -
D gene: TRBD1
CDR3 DNA: TGCGCCAGCAGCTTGCTAGGGGGCGCGGAGAACACTGAAGCTTTCTTT
CDR3 protein: CASSLLGGAENTEAFF

V gene: TRBV19
J gene: TRBJ2-2
clone size: -
D gene: TRBD1
CDR3 DNA: TGTGCCAGTAGTACGACAGGGGGTGGGACCGGGGAGCTGTTTTTT
CDR3 protein: CASSTTGGGTGELFF

V gene: TRBV27
J gene: TRBJ2-1
clone size: -
D gene: -
CDR3 DNA: TGTGCCAGCAGTAATGGGCGGGTCTACAATGAGCAGTTCTTC
CDR3 protein: CASSNGRVYNEQFF

V gene: TRBV28
J gene: TRBJ1-5
clone size: once
D gene: -
CDR3 DNA: TGTGCCAGCAGTTTTTCCTGGGGCGGGGATCAGCCCCAGCATTTT
CDR3 protein: CASSFSWGGDQPQHF

V gene: TRBV19
J gene: TRBJ1-5
clone size: -
D gene: TRBD1
CDR3 DNA: TGTGCCAGTCAAGGAGGGACAGATCAGCCCCAGCATTTT
CDR3 protein: CASQGGTDQPQHF

V gene: TRBV5-1
J gene: TRBJ2-2
clone size: -
D gene: -
CDR3 DNA: TGCGCCAGCAGCTTTGCTGGAGGAACAATCGGGGAGCTGTTTTTT
CDR3 protein: CASSFAGGTIGELFF

V gene: TRBV28
J gene: TRBJ2-2
clone size: -
D gene: -
CDR3 DNA: TGTGCCAGCAGTTTATCGGCTAGCGCTTTCGGGGAGCTGTTTTTT
CDR3 protein: CASSLSASAFGELFF

V gene: TRBV5-1
J gene: TRBJ2-1
clone size: -
D gene: -
CDR3 DNA: TGCGCCAGCAGCTCGGGGAACGGAGAGCAGTTCTTC
CDR3 protein: CASSSGNGEQFF

V gene: TRBV5-1
J gene: TRBJ1-2
clone size: -
D gene: -
CDR3 DNA: TGCGCCAGCAGCTTGGTCGGGAGCCACTATGGCTACACCTTC
CDR3 protein: CASSLVGSHYGYTF

V gene: TRBV19
J gene: TRBJ1-1
clone size: -
D gene: -
CDR3 DNA: TGTGCCAGTAGTCCGACAGTGAACACTGAAGCTTTCTTT
CDR3 protein: CASSPTVNTEAFF

V gene: TRBV7-9
J gene: TRBJ2-5
clone size: -
D gene: TRBD1
CDR3 DNA: TGTGCCAGCAGCTTAGCGGGACAGGCTCAAGAGACCCAGTACTTC
CDR3 protein: CASSLAGQAQETQYF

V gene: TRBV5-5
J gene: TRBJ1-2
clone size: -
D gene: -
CDR3 DNA: TGTGCCAGCACCCCCGCGGGTGCCCACTATGGCTACACCTTC
CDR3 protein: CASTPAGAHYGYTF

V gene: TRBV2
J gene: TRBJ2-1
clone size: -
D gene: TRBD2
CDR3 DNA: TGTGCCAGCTCTACTAGCGCCTACAATGAGCAGTTCTTC
CDR3 protein: CASSTSAYNEQFF

V gene: TRBV19
J gene: TRBJ1-5
clone size: -
D gene: -
CDR3 DNA: TGTGCCAGTAGTCAGCAACAGAGCAATCAGCCCCAGCATTTT
CDR3 protein: CASSQQQSNQPQHF

V gene: TRBV5-1
J gene: TRBJ2-1
clone size: -
D gene: TRBD2
CDR3 DNA: TGCGCCAGCAGCTTGGTCGGGACTAGCGGGACTGGGGAGCAGTTCTTC
CDR3 protein: CASSLVGTSGTGEQFF

V gene: TRBV6-5
J gene: TRBJ2-7
clone size: -
D gene: -
CDR3 DNA: TGTGCCAGCAGTTACCTCGGGCTCTCCTACGAGCAGTACTTC
CDR3 protein: CASSYLGLSYEQYF

V gene: TRBV2
J gene: TRBJ2-3
clone size: -
D gene: TRBD2
CDR3 DNA: TGTGCCAGCATGGCGGGAGCTGTAACAGATACGCAGTATTTT
CDR3 protein: CASMAGAVTDTQYF